This TCR beta chain was recorded in a study of blood T cell repertoires in COVID-19. Study as a whole: The study drew acute and convalescent COVID-19 samples from the United States, Italy and Spain. In each case, the material was cDNA or gDNA derived from T cells, B-cell-depleted T cells, or PBMCs.

The CDR3 is 15 residues long. Germline V CDR1 and CDR2: SGHTA, FQGNSA. The V and J ends lost 1 base and 0 bases respectively, with 10 bases between them. Here immunoSEQ multiplex PCR was the method, and the copy in TCRdb shows in-frame clones only, minus some. In the table there are under 200,000 clones, approximately 80% of which are singletons. The sequencing sample was made of peripheral blood. The chain has TRBV7-2 and TRBJ2-7; no firm D call. This TCR was sampled from a woman in her sixties or seventies with COVID-19, enrolled during active disease. CDR3 loop: CASSLDAQSSYEQYF. In DNA form, the CDR3 reads TGTGCCAGCAGCTTAGATGCGCAAAGCTCCTACGAGCAGTACTTC.